The 15 T cell receptor beta chains given below trace back to one sample, sequenced in a study of T cells in localized non-small cell lung cancer. Libraries were prepared by immunoSEQ multiplex PCR; TCRdb keeps only in-frame clonotypes and omits some of them. Here the sample spans tens of thousands of clones, approximately 86% being singletons. The specimen was peripheral blood, collected before any cancer treatment. The receptors here all came from a man aged 40-75 years with stage I squamous cell lung carcinoma.

This sequence joins TRBV10-3 and TRBJ2-1, with TRBD2 matching 8 bases. V was pared by 7 bases and J by 8 bases, with 10 bases of the junction left unmatched. The CDR3 runs 14 residues. The germline V gene encodes CDR1 ENHRY and CDR2 SYGVKD. The CDR3 DNA follows: TGTGCCATCACGGACGGGGGGGACCTGGATGAGCAGTTCTTC. Protein: CAITDGGDLDEQFF.

The chain employs TRBV5-6 and TRBJ1-2; D uncertain. Trimming took off 2 bases at V and 2 bases at J, with 13 bases between the two ends. Germline-derived CDR1 and CDR2 are SGHDT and YYEEEE. CDR3 length: 15 residues. CDR3 DNA: TGTGCCAGCAGCTTACCAGGAGGAAAGAACTATGGCTACACCTTC. Protein: CASSLPGGKNYGYTF.

V is TRBV14 and J is TRBJ2-3; D is unclear. CDR1 SGHDN and CDR2 FVKESK come from the germline V gene. Trimming removed 4 bases at V and 1 base at J, with 6 bases between. The CDR3 runs 13 residues. The CDR3 DNA reads TGTGCCAGCAGCCGACGAGGCACAGATACGCAGTATTTT. Its protein product is CASSRRGTDTQYF.

This chain connects TRBV4-1 to TRBJ2-3; 7 bases line up with TRBD1. Germline V CDR1 and CDR2: MGHRA, YSYEKL. This CDR3 is 15 amino acids long. Trimming took 4 bases from V and 4 from J; bases not matched to a gene: 8. CDR3 nucleotide sequence: TGCGCCAGCAGCCTGAACAGGGGATTGGCAGATACGCAGTATTTT. Its translation is CASSLNRGLADTQYF.

The chain combines TRBV6-5 with TRBJ1-6; the D gene is possibly TRBD1 (6 bases). V was clipped by 5 bases and J by 1 base, with 9 bases between them. CDR1 is MNHEY, CDR2 SVGAGI, per germline. CDR3 length equals 15 residues. CDR3 coding DNA: TGTGCCAGCAGTAGGGGGGGTTCCTATAATTCACCCCTCCACTTT. Encoded protein: CASSRGGSYNSPLHF.

The chain combines TRBV19 with TRBJ2-7, with TRBD2 matching 7 bases. CDR1 is LNHDA, CDR2 SQIVND, per germline (reference sequence). V shed 8 bases and J 2 bases; nucleotides not matched to a gene: 6. The CDR3 runs to 13 residues. The CDR3 DNA is TGTGCCAGTGGGAGGGGAGGGCCCTACGAGCAGTACTTC. Protein: CASGRGGPYEQYF.

The chain joins TRBV7-9 to TRBJ1-1; D is uncertain. This CDR3 is built from 14 residues. V was shortened by 1 base and J by 5 bases, with 11 bases between the two germline ends. Germline V gene sequence: CDR1 SEHNR, CDR2 FQNEAQ (reference sequence). CDR3 bases: TGTGCCAGCAGCTTAGGTCGGGGTTTGACTGAAGCTTTCTTT. Its translation: CASSLGRGLTEAFF.

Here the CDR3 DNA reads TGCGCCAGCAGCTTGGATGCGCGGGGTAACAATGAGCAGTTCTTC. Its translation: CASSLDARGNNEQFF. The chain has TRBV5-1 and TRBJ2-1; D is possibly TRBD2 (6 bases). From germline, CDR1 is SGHRS and CDR2 YFSETQ. V lost 0 bases, J lost 5 bases, and 12 bases lay in between. The CDR3 has 15 amino acids. Full variable domain (remainder filled in from reference TRBV5-1 and TRBJ2-1): KAGVTQTPRYLIKTRGQQVTLSCSPISGHRSVSWYQQTPGQGLQFLFEYFSETQRNKGNFPGRFSGRQFSNSRSEMNVSTLELGDSALYLCASSLDARGNNEQFFGPGTRLTVL.

The chain uses TRBV5-1 and TRBJ1-4, with a weak D call TRBD1 (5 bases). CDR1 is SGHRS, CDR2 YFSETQ, per germline. This CDR3 comprises 15 residues. Trimming removed 0 bases from V and 3 bases from J, with 9 bases in between. The CDR3: CASSLVGTSNEKLFF. The CDR3 DNA sequence: TGCGCCAGCAGCTTGGTCGGGACTTCTAATGAAAAACTGTTTTTT. The complete variable domain, with remaining parts taken from reference TRBV5-1 and TRBJ1-4, reads KAGVTQTPRYLIKTRGQQVTLSCSPISGHRSVSWYQQTPGQGLQFLFEYFSETQRNKGNFPGRFSGRQFSNSRSEMNVSTLELGDSALYLCASSLVGTSNEKLFFGSGTQLSVL.

V usage is TRBV2 and J usage is TRBJ1-2, with D maybe TRBD1 (5 bases). Germline V gene lookup returns CDR1 SNHLY and CDR2 FYNNEI. V was shortened by 7 bases and J by 3 bases, with 9 bases between the two germline ends. The CDR3 has 12 residues. CDR3 amino acids: CASMGTDYGYTF. The CDR3 bases are TGTGCCAGCATGGGGACGGACTATGGCTACACCTTC.

The chain recombines TRBV2 with TRBJ2-2; D unresolved. Germline V lookup: CDR1 SNHLY, CDR2 FYNNEI. The V gene lost 7 bases and the J gene lost 1 base, with 7 bases spanning the gap. The CDR3 covers 13 residues. The CDR3 DNA is TGTGCCAGCAACCGACAGAACACCGGGGAGCTGTTTTTT. This sequence encodes CASNRQNTGELFF.

The CDR3 here is CASSSNLGRGTSDTGELFF. DNA of the CDR3: TGCGCCAGCAGTTCTAACCTGGGCAGGGGGACATCTGACACCGGGGAGCTGTTTTTT. This sequence joins TRBV5-1 and TRBJ2-2, with 7 bases lining up with TRBD1. CDR3 length: 19 residues. After removal of 5 bases from V and 3 bases from J, the junction contained 19 bases not matched to a gene. The germline CDR1 and CDR2 sequences are SGHRS and YFSETQ.

The chain carries TRBV15 and TRBJ2-7; 7 bases are shared with TRBD1. There are 14 residues in the CDR3. The ends lost 1 base at V and 3 bases at J; junction bases unmatched: 3. Germline V lookup: CDR1 LNHNV, CDR2 YYDKDF (reference sequence). This CDR3 is CATSRGTGGYEQYF. CDR3 coding DNA: TGTGCCACCAGCAGAGGGACAGGCGGCTACGAGCAGTACTTC.

This chain uses TRBV18 with TRBJ1-5; TRBD1 matches at 7 bases. The CDR3 is made up of 15 amino acids. The germline gives CDR1 KGHSH, CDR2 LQKENI. Trimming took 3 bases from V and 1 from J; bases not matched to a gene: 3. In DNA, the CDR3 is TGTGCCAGCTCACCGGCGACAGGGAGCAATCAGCCCCAGCATTTT. This gives the protein CASSPATGSNQPQHF.

The chain employs TRBV30 and TRBJ1-5; D remains ambiguous. The CDR3 consists of 13 residues. V was cut by 2 bases and J by 3 bases, with 8 bases left in between. The germline V gene encodes CDR1 GTSNPN and CDR2 SVGIG (reference sequence). The CDR3 here is CAWSQEFNQPQHF. Written as DNA, the CDR3 is TGTGCCTGGAGTCAAGAATTCAATCAGCCCCAGCATTTT.